Below are 20 T cell receptor beta chains sequenced from a single sample in a study of cytomegalovirus exposure and HLA in healthy donors (dated by TCRdb to about 2017). Libraries were constructed by the immunoSEQ multiplex PCR assay. For the multiplex PCR, a mixture combining 60 forward primers for TCR Vbeta segments and 13 reverse primers for TCR Jbeta segments was used. This is the immuneACCESS table as TCRdb keeps it, with only in-frame sequences that have V and J called. A part of the clones is gone; compared with another copy, unresolved V genes explain less than half, and the rest is unexplained. The table for this sample lists approximately 170,000 clones; 75% to 90% of them were counted only once. About 2.5% of the sample lies in the top ten. The material sequenced was PBMCs. These receptors were collected from a male donor in good health and CMV-seronegative.

About this clone itself: Other DNA variants within this sample encode the same CDR3. This chain uses TRBV11-2 with TRBJ2-5, with TRBD2 identical over 8 bases. Germline V gene data show CDR1 as SGHAT and CDR2 as FQNNGV. This CDR3 has 13 residues. The V segment lost 5 bases and the J segment 5 bases; nucleotides outside the gene matches: 4. CDR3 residues: CASSRGTRETQYF. The CDR3 DNA reads TGTGCCAGCAGCCGGGGGACTAGGGAGACCCAGTACTTC.

This sequence joins TRBV29-1 and TRBJ2-3; D might be TRBD2 (5 bases). CDR1 is SQVTM, CDR2 ANQGSEA, per germline. V was pared by 7 bases and J by 2 bases, with 10 bases between. This CDR3 has 12 residues. In nucleotides, the CDR3 is TGCAGCGGAATCGGGGACACAGATACGCAGTATTTT. Amino acid sequence: CSGIGDTDTQYF.

The chain carries TRBV2 and TRBJ1-2; D gene uncertain. This CDR3 comprises 15 residues. Germline CDR1 is SNHLY and CDR2 is FYNNEI. The V end was cut by 2 bases, the J end by 4 bases, with 14 bases between. The CDR3 region has the DNA TGTGCCAGCAGTGAATTAAGCTTTGCTCTCTATGGCTACACCTTC. It specifies CASSELSFALYGYTF.

The chain joins TRBV10-3 to TRBJ1-5; D not certain. The CDR3 covers 15 residues. Germline loops: CDR1 ENHRY, CDR2 SYGVKD. V was cut by 1 base and J by 4 bases, with 11 bases left in between. The CDR3 here is CAISEYEVENQPQHF. The CDR3 DNA is TGTGCCATCAGTGAGTACGAGGTGGAAAATCAGCCCCAGCATTTT.

The chain has TRBV7-6 and TRBJ2-3; 7 nucleotides agree with TRBD2. Germline-derived CDR1 and CDR2 are SGHVS and FNYEAQ. Unmatched junction bases numbered 14, after V lost 2 bases and J lost 0 bases. CDR3 length equals 19 residues. The CDR3 DNA reads TGTGCCAGCAGCTTATTCCCCATCCGCGGCGGGGGAAGCACAGATACGCAGTATTTT. Translating it yields CASSLFPIRGGGSTDTQYF.

The chain has TRBV11-2 and TRBJ2-7; D perhaps matches TRBD2 (6 bases). With 1 base removed from V and 2 bases from J, the gap between germline ends came to 18 bases. The CDR3 is made up of 17 amino acids. Germline CDR1 SGHAT, CDR2 FQNNGV. CDR3 nucleotide sequence: TGTGCCAGCAGCTTAGTTTTGGCCAGCGGGTCGGCCTACGAGCAGTACTTC. Encoded protein: CASSLVLASGSAYEQYF.

In DNA, the CDR3 is TGTGCCAGCAGTTTTCAGGGTGGCAATCAGCCCCAGCATTTT. It is translated as CASSFQGGNQPQHF. The chain carries TRBV27 and TRBJ1-5; D is possibly TRBD1 (5 bases). CDR3 length: 14 amino acids. V was pared by 3 bases and J by 2 bases, with 8 bases between. The germline gives CDR1 MNHEY, CDR2 SMNVEV (reference sequence).

The chain links TRBV7-2 to TRBJ1-4; TRBD1 matches 9 bases. This CDR3 is 17 amino acids long. Germline V gene data show CDR1 as SGHTA and CDR2 as FQGNSA. Losses at the gene ends were 0 bases for V and 6 bases for J; bases not matched to a gene: 8. As DNA, the CDR3 is TGTGCCAGCAGCTTAGCGATCGGACAGGGGAGGGATGAAAAACTGTTTTTT. Protein sequence: CASSLAIGQGRDEKLFF. The variable domain in full, with the rest retrieved from reference TRBV7-2 and TRBJ1-4, is GAGVSQSPSNKVTEKGKDVELRCDPISGHTALYWYRQSLGQGLEFLIYFQGNSAPDKSGLPSDRFSAERTGGSVSTLTIQRTQQEDSAVYLCASSLAIGQGRDEKLFFGSGTQLSVL.

The rearrangement uses TRBV6-4 and TRBJ2-1, with D perhaps matching TRBD2 (7 bases). Germline CDR1 and CDR2: MRHNA and SNTAGT. The CDR3 extends over 15 amino acids. V lost 2 bases, J lost 2 bases, and 10 bases lay in between. The DNA for the CDR3 is TGTGCCAGCAGTGACGACGGGGGGCCCTACAATGAGCAGTTCTTC. As protein: CASSDDGGPYNEQFF.

This clone was observed a single time. The chain is built from TRBV19 and TRBJ1-1; 11 positions match TRBD1. Germline values: CDR1 LNHDA, CDR2 SQIVND (reference sequence). After removal of 4 bases from V and 6 bases from J, the junction contained 7 bases not matched to a gene. CDR3 length: 15 residues. Here the CDR3 reads CASSRTGGAGSEAFF. In DNA, the CDR3 is TGTGCCAGTAGTAGGACAGGGGGCGCGGGGTCTGAAGCTTTCTTT.

This chain links TRBV2 with TRBJ1-5; 7 bases fit TRBD1. The CDR3 totals 17 residues. The germline CDR1 and CDR2 sequences are SNHLY and FYNNEI. Losses at the gene ends were 6 bases for V and 2 bases for J; bases not matched to a gene: 13. For the CDR3, the DNA is TGTGCCAGCAGCTGGGACAGCCCCTTAGACGGCAATCAGCCCCAGCATTTT. It is translated as CASSWDSPLDGNQPQHF.

This chain connects TRBV5-1 to TRBJ1-1; no clear D gene. CDR1 SGHRS and CDR2 YFSETQ come from the germline V gene. CDR3 length: 13 amino acids. V was clipped by 3 bases and J by 3 bases, with 9 bases between them. The CDR3 nucleotides read TGCGCCAGCAGCTCCCGTTCGGACACTGAAGCTTTCTTT. It specifies CASSSRSDTEAFF.

This rearrangement joins TRBV10-1 to TRBJ2-5; 9 positions match TRBD1. The germline V gene encodes CDR1 WNHNN and CDR2 SYGVQD (reference sequence). The CDR3 totals 13 residues. After removal of 5 bases from V and 3 bases from J, the junction contained 1 base not matched to a gene. The CDR3 DNA reads as TGCGCCAGCAGTCGACAGGGGGAAGAGACCCAGTACTTC. It codes for CASSRQGEETQYF.

This clone came up a few times. The chain joins TRBV13 to TRBJ2-5; D call uncertain. The CDR3 has 14 residues. The germline gives CDR1 PRHDT, CDR2 FYEKMQ (reference sequence). V gave up 3 bases and J gave up 2 bases, with 10 bases separating them. For the CDR3, the DNA is TGTGCCAGCAGCTTTTTTACATATCAAGAGACCCAGTACTTC. Translating gives CASSFFTYQETQYF.

This clone was observed a single time. V usage is TRBV10-3 and J usage is TRBJ2-5; perhaps TRBD1 as D (6 bases). The CDR3 covers 13 residues. The ends were cut back, 5 bases at V and 0 bases at J, with 7 bases in the middle. Germline values: CDR1 ENHRY, CDR2 SYGVKD. This CDR3 is CAISRTDQETQYF. The CDR3 bases are TGTGCCATCAGTCGGACAGACCAAGAGACCCAGTACTTC.

The rearrangement joins TRBV6-1 to TRBJ1-4; TRBD1 might be the D (6 bases). Germline loops: CDR1 MNHNS, CDR2 SASEGT. V lost 4 bases and J 3 bases, leaving 21 bases between the germline ends. The length of the CDR3 is 18 residues. The CDR3 nucleotides read TGTGCCAGCAGTGGGGGGGGGCAGTCTGGTAGTGCTAATGAAAAACTGTTTTTT. It yields the protein CASSGGGQSGSANEKLFF.

The V call is TRBV19, the J call TRBJ2-7, with D possibly being TRBD1 (6 bases). Trimming took off 7 bases at V and 3 bases at J, with 19 bases between the two ends. CDR1 is LNHDA and CDR2 is SQIVND in the germline V gene (reference sequence). This CDR3 has 15 amino acids. CDR3 sequence: CASTSGGDTYYEQYF. DNA for the CDR3: TGTGCCAGTACCTCAGGTGGGGACACATACTACGAGCAGTACTTC.

This chain joins TRBV27 and TRBJ2-7; no definite D call. This CDR3 comprises 14 residues. Germline V gene sequence: CDR1 MNHEY, CDR2 SMNVEV (reference sequence). The V end was cut by 4 bases, the J end by 4 bases, with 14 bases between. Here the CDR3 reads CASSYDGLVYEQYF. The CDR3 nucleotides read TGTGCCAGCAGTTACGACGGGTTGGTATACGAGCAGTACTTC.

With respect to this clone: The same CDR3 also results from other DNA sequences found in this sample. DNA for the CDR3: TGTGCCACCAGCAGAGATCCGCGGCAGGGGGGTCCTGAAGCTTTCTTT. It translates to CATSRDPRQGGPEAFF. The chain joins TRBV15 to TRBJ1-1; 7 bases fit TRBD1. CDR1 and CDR2 from the germline V gene are LNHNV and YYDKDF (reference sequence). This CDR3 contains 16 residues. With V trimmed by 0 bases and J by 6 bases, 10 bases remained unmatched. The variable domain in full, with the rest retrieved from reference TRBV15 and TRBJ1-1, is DAMVIQNPRYQVTQFGKPVTLSCSQTLNHNVMYWYQQKSSQAPKLLFHYYDKDFNNEADTPDNFQSRRPNTSFCFLDIRSPGLGDTAMYLCATSRDPRQGGPEAFFGQGTRLTVV.

The rearrangement joins TRBV6-6 to TRBJ2-7; D is ambiguous. The CDR3 contains 13 residues. Germline V gives CDR1 MNHNY, CDR2 SVGAGI (reference sequence). Trimming pared 8 bases from V and 4 bases from J, leaving 15 bases between. CDR3: CASRGGNSYEQYF. For the CDR3, the DNA is TGTGCCAGCCGCGGTGGCAATAGTTACGAGCAGTACTTC.